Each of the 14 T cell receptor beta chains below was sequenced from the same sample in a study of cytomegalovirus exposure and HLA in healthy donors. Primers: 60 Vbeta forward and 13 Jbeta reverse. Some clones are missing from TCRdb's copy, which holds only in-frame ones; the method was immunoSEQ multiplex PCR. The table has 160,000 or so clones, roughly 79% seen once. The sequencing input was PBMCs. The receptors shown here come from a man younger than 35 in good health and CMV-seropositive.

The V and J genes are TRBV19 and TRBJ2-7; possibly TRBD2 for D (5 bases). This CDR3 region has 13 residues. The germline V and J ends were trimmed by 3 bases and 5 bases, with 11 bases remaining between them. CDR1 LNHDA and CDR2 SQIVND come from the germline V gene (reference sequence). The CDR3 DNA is TGTGCCAGTAGTATTCTAGCAGGAAACGAGCAGTACTTC. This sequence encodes CASSILAGNEQYF.

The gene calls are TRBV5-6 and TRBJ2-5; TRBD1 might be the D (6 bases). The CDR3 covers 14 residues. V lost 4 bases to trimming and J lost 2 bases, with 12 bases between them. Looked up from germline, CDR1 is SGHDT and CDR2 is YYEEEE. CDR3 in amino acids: CASSLVGAQETQYF. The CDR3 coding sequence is TGTGCCAGCAGCCTCGTGGGGGCTCAAGAGACCCAGTACTTC.

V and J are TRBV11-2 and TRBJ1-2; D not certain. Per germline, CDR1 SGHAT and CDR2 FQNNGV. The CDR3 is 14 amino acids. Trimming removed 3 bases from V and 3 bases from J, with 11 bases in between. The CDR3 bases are TGTGCCAGCAGCTTGCCTACTAGGGACTATGGCTACACCTTC. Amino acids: CASSLPTRDYGYTF.

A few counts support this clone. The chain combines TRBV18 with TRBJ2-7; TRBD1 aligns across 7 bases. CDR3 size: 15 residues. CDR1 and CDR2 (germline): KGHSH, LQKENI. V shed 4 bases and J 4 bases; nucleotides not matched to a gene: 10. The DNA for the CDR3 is TGTGCCAGCTCACGCCCTACAGGGGAAAGGTACGAGCAGTACTTC. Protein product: CASSRPTGERYEQYF.

The CDR3 sequence: CASSSLKTGTYGYTF. DNA of the CDR3: TGTGCCAGCAGCTCTCTCAAGACAGGGACCTATGGCTACACCTTC. This chain uses TRBV5-4 with TRBJ1-2; 7 bases fit TRBD1. Trimming at V came to 3 bases and at J to 4 bases, leaving 9 bases not matched to a gene. The germline gives CDR1 SGHNT, CDR2 YYREEE (reference sequence). CDR3 size: 15 residues.

CDR3 residues: CASRARDRLVFSYEQYF. CDR3 nucleotides: TGTGCCAGCAGGGCTCGGGACAGGCTTGTATTTTCCTACGAGCAGTACTTC. The chain recombines TRBV28 with TRBJ2-7, with 8 bases aligning to TRBD1. From germline, CDR1 is MDHEN and CDR2 SYDVKM. The junction had 14 bases not matched to a gene; V was cut back by 6 bases and J by 1 base. This CDR3 region has 17 residues.

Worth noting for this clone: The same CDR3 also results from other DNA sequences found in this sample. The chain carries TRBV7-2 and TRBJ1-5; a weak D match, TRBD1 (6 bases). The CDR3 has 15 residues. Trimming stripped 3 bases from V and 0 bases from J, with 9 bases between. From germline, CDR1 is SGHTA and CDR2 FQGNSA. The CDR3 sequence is CASSLHRDSNQPQHF. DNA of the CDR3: TGTGCCAGCAGCTTGCACAGGGATAGCAATCAGCCCCAGCATTTT.

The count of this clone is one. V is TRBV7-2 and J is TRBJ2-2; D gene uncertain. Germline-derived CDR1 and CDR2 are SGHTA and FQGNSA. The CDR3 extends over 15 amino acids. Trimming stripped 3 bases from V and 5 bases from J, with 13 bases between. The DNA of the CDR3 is TGTGCCAGCAGCTTTTTACTAACTGGAACCGGGGAGCTGTTTTTT. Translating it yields CASSFLLTGTGELFF.

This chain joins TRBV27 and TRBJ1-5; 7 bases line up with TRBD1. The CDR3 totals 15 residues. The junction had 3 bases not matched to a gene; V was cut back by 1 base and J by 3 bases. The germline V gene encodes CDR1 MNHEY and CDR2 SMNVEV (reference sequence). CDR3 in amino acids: CASSLFGTDNQPQHF. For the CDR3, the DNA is TGTGCCAGCAGTTTATTCGGGACAGACAATCAGCCCCAGCATTTT.

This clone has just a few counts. The CDR3 sequence: CASSFGTSGRWETQYF. DNA for the CDR3: TGTGCCAGCAGTTTCGGGACTAGCGGGAGGTGGGAGACCCAGTACTTC. V and J are TRBV28 and TRBJ2-5; 15 bases are shared with TRBD2. The V gene's germline CDR1 is MDHEN and CDR2 SYDVKM. The CDR3 is made up of 16 amino acids. J was trimmed by 5 bases and V by 3 bases; bases with no gene match: 4.

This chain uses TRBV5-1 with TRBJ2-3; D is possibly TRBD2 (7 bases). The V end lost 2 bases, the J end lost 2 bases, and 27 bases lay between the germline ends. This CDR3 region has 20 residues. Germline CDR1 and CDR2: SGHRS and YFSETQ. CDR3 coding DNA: TGCGCCAGCAGCTTCACTTTAGTTCGGACTAGTGGGGGGGCCACAGATACGCAGTATTTT. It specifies CASSFTLVRTSGGATDTQYF.

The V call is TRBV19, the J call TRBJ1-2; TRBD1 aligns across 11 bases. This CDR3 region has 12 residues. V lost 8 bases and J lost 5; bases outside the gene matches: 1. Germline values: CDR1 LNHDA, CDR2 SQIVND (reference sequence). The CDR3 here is CASWDRGYGYTF. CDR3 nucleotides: TGTGCCAGTTGGGACAGGGGGTATGGCTACACCTTC.

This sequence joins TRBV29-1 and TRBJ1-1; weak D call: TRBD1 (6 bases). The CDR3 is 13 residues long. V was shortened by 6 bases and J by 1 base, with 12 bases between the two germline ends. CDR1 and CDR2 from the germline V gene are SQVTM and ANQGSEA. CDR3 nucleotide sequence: TGCAGCGTGAGGGGGGGCACGAACACTGAAGCTTTCTTT. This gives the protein CSVRGGTNTEAFF.

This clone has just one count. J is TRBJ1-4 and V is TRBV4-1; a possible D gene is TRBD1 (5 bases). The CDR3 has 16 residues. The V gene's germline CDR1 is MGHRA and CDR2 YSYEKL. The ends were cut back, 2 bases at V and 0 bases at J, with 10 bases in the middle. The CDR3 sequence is CASSQNPRATNEKLFF. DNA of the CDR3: TGCGCCAGCAGCCAAAACCCCAGGGCAACTAATGAAAAACTGTTTTTT.